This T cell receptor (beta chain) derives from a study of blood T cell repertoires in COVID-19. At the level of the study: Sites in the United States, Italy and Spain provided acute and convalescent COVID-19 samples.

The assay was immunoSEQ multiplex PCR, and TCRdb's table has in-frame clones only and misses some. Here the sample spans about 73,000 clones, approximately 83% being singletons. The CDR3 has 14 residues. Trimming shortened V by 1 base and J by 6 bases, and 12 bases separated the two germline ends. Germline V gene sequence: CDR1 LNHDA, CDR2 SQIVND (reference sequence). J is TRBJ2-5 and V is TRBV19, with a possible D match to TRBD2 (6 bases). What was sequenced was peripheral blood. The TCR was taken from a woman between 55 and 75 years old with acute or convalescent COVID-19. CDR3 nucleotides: TGTGCCAGTAGTATAGTCGGAGGGACGCAGACCCAGTACTTC. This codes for CASSIVGGTQTQYF. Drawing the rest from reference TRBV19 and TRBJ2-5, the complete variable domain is DGGITQSPKYLFRKEGQNVTLSCEQNLNHDAMYWYRQDPGQGLRLIYYSQIVNDFQKGDIAEGYSVSREKKESFPLTVTSAQKNPTAFYLCASSIVGGTQTQYFGPGTRLLVL.